Shown below are 7 T cell receptor beta chains from a single sample sequenced in a study of T cells in Graves' hyperthyroidism and ophthalmopathy. RNA transcripts served as the template for amplifying TCR beta CDR3 regions. The HTBI primer set served for first-round RT-PCR of the TCR CDR3. Each CDR3 protein gets one entry after TCRdb re-called the multiplex PCR reads with MiXCR. The sample carries about 680,000 distinct CDR3 sequences, just over 35% recorded once. The sequenced sample was blood. These receptor sequences come from a woman between 35 and 50 years old with Graves' hyperthyroidism.

This clonotype has a count of ten or more. The rearrangement links TRBV25-1 to TRBJ1-5; D might be TRBD1 (6 bases). Per the germline V gene, CDR1 is MGHDK and CDR2 is SYGVNS. V shed 1 base and J shed 4 bases, with 17 bases lying between them. The CDR3 loop spans 17 amino acids. CDR3: CASSESDGGQGNQPQHF. The CDR3 DNA sequence: TGTGCCAGCAGTGAATCCGATGGGGGGCAGGGTAATCAGCCCCAGCATTTT.

The chain joins TRBV6-7 to TRBJ2-2, with no clear D. TRBV6-7 is noted as an ORF with a role that remains uncertain. The CDR3 is 15 residues long. V lost 2 bases to trimming and J lost 5 bases, with 12 bases between them. The CDR3: CASSYPQLGTGELFF. CDR3 bases: TGTGCCAGCAGTTACCCTCAGTTGGGGACCGGGGAGCTGTTTTTT.

The V and J genes are TRBV14 and TRBJ1-6; no clear D. From germline, CDR1 is SGHDN and CDR2 FVKESK. Trimming shortened V by 3 bases and J by 7 bases, and 7 bases separated the two germline ends. The CDR3 length is 13 residues. The CDR3, as DNA: TGTGCCAGCAGCCACGGCAAAAATTCACCCCTCCACTTT. Amino acids: CASSHGKNSPLHF.

The chain joins TRBV20-1 to TRBJ1-6; TRBD1 is a possible D gene (6 bases). Trimming took 0 bases from V and 0 from J, leaving 9 bases between them. CDR3 size: 16 residues. Per the germline V gene, CDR1 is DFQATT and CDR2 is SNEGSKA (reference sequence). This CDR3 reads CSARDDRSSYNSPLHF. The CDR3 DNA follows: TGCAGTGCTAGAGATGACAGGAGCTCCTATAATTCACCCCTCCACTTT.

The CDR3 spells CASSLEAGGRGNTIYF. CDR3 DNA sequence: TGTGCCAGCAGCTTAGAGGCTGGGGGCCGTGGAAACACCATATATTTT. The chain uses TRBV7-2 and TRBJ1-3; a possible D gene is TRBD1 (6 bases). Trimming removed 1 base from V and 3 bases from J, with 13 bases in between. This CDR3 comprises 16 residues. In germline, CDR1 is SGHTA, CDR2 FQGNSA.

In its sample, this clonotype was seen many times. The chain employs TRBV20-1 and TRBJ2-5; tentatively, D is TRBD2 (6 bases). The CDR3 totals 12 residues. Germline V lookup: CDR1 DFQATT, CDR2 SNEGSKA (reference sequence). The V end lost 6 bases, the J end lost 5 bases, and 13 bases lay between the germline ends. The CDR3 DNA sequence: TGCAGTGCACATTCACGGGGGGAGACCCAGTACTTC. Translating it yields CSAHSRGETQYF.

As regards this clonotype: A much more abundant neighbour one base away suggests this may be a read error. V gene TRBV7-8 combines with J gene TRBJ2-7; 9 bases map to TRBD2. Losses at the gene ends were 5 bases for V and 3 bases for J; bases not matched to a gene: 14. Germline CDR1 reads SGHVS; CDR2 reads FQNEAQ. The CDR3 length is 17 residues. The CDR3 DNA follows: TGTGCCAGCAGCACCCGACCGGGGACTAGCCCCTACTACGAGCAGTACTTC. This sequence encodes CASSTRPGTSPYYEQYF.